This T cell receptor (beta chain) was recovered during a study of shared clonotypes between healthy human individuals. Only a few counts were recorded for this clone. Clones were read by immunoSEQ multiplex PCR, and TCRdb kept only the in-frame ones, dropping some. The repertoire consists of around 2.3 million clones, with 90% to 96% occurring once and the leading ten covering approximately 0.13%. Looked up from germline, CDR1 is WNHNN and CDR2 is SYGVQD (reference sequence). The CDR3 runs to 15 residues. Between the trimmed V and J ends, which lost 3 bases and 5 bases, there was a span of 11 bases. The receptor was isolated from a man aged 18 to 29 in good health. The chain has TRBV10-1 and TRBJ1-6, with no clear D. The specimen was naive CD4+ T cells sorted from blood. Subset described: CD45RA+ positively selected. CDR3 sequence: CASSEGPGNNSPLHF. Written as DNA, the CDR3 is TGCGCCAGCAGTGAAGGGCCCGGGAATAATTCACCCCTCCACTTT.